A selection of T cell receptor beta chains follows, all from one sample in a study of CD8 T cells in ankylosing spondylitis. MiXCR, run by TCRdb on the 5' RACE reads, gives a single entry per CDR3 protein. The sample records some 130,000 distinct CDR3 sequences, approximately 9.7% being singletons. Sample: blood, either unsorted or a sorted T cell fraction (not recorded which). These receptors all stem from a male donor with ankylosing spondylitis or in good health (not recorded which). Each CDR3 is given with its conserved first and last residue. A D gene is named only where the DNA matches it firmly. Size is stated for part of the rows, as once, few or many counts, or as a class when the clone is expanded.

d_call	j_call	clone_size	v_call	cdr3_nt	cdr3_aa
.	TRBJ2-3	many	TRBV7-2	TGTGCCAGCAGCTCCCATACTGGGGGTGGCACAGATACGCAGTATTTT	CASSSHTGGGTDTQYF
TRBD2	TRBJ2-1	many	TRBV29-1	TGCAGCGTTGATATGGGGGGGGGTTCTGAGCAGTTCTTC	CSVDMGGGSEQFF
TRBD2	TRBJ2-1	few	TRBV7-8	TGTGCCAGCAGCCCAACGACTAGCGGGATTGACATTGAGCAGTTCTTC	CASSPTTSGIDIEQFF
TRBD1	TRBJ1-6	many	TRBV7-2	TGTGCCAGCAGCTTAGACAACAGGGGCCTCCACTTT	CASSLDNRGLHF
.	TRBJ2-1	.	TRBV4-1	TGCGCCAGCATCTCATTCGGCAATGAGCAGTTCTTC	CASISFGNEQFF
TRBD1	TRBJ2-5	many	TRBV6-1	TGTGCCAGCAGACAGACAGGGGGGGGGGAGACCCAGTACTTC	CASRQTGGGETQYF
TRBD2	TRBJ2-3	few	TRBV20-1	TGCAGTGCCTTTAGCGGGAGGGGGGCTGGTACGCAGTATTTT	CSAFSGRGAGTQYF
.	TRBJ2-2	many	TRBV15	TGTGCCACCAGCAGAGGACAGGTCGGGGAGCTGTTTTTT	CATSRGQVGELFF
.	TRBJ2-1	many	TRBV7-2	TGTGCCAGCAGCCCCCCAGGGGCAGGAGGGATTGAGCAGTTCTTC	CASSPPGAGGIEQFF
.	TRBJ1-5	many	TRBV7-6	TGTGCCAGCAGCTCCCGACCGCTGGTCGGGTTAGGTCAGCCCCAGCATTTT	CASSSRPLVGLGQPQHF
.	TRBJ1-2	.	TRBV6-5	TGTGCCAGCAGTTACGGGGCAGGGGAGGGCTACACCTTC	CASSYGAGEGYTF
TRBD2	TRBJ2-1	few	TRBV5-5	TGTGCCAGCAGCACCCGACTAGCGGGAGCGGGTGAGCAGTTCTTC	CASSTRLAGAGEQFF
.	TRBJ2-5	.	TRBV3-1	TGTGCCAGCAGCCAAGGCCCCCTAGAGACCCAGTACTTC	CASSQGPLETQYF
.	TRBJ2-7	many	TRBV12-3/TRBV12-4	TGTGCCAGCAGTTTTGGGGCGGGATTCTACGAGCAGTACTTC	CASSFGAGFYEQYF
.	TRBJ2-5	many	TRBV3-1	TGTGCCAGCAGCCTGGCGGGACACGGAGAGACCCAGTACTTC	CASSLAGHGETQYF
.	TRBJ2-3	many	TRBV7-6	TGTGCCAGCAGCCCCAATACCCGCACAGATACGCAGTATTTT	CASSPNTRTDTQYF
.	TRBJ2-3	few	TRBV7-9	TGTGCCAGCAGCCGATTAAAGACTCAGCGAGGCACAGATACGCAGTATTTT	CASSRLKTQRGTDTQYF
TRBD2	TRBJ2-7	.	TRBV29-1	TGCAGCGCTCTAGCTAGCGGGAGGGCCGCCTACGAGCAGTACTTC	CSALASGRAAYEQYF
.	TRBJ2-1	few	TRBV5-1	TGCGCCAGCAGGACGGGAGCGGGTAGTCATGAGCAGTTCTTC	CASRTGAGSHEQFF
TRBD1	TRBJ2-7	many	TRBV25-1	TGTGCCAGCAGTGAATACGACAGGGCTTCGTCCTCCTACGAGCAGTACTTC	CASSEYDRASSSYEQYF
TRBD1	TRBJ2-2	many	TRBV5-6	TGTGCCAGCAGCGGTGACAGGGGTAACACCGGGGAGCTGTTTTTT	CASSGDRGNTGELFF
.	TRBJ2-7	many	TRBV6-6	TGTGCCAGCAGTTACTCCATGCAGGACGAGCAGTACTTC	CASSYSMQDEQYF
.	TRBJ1-4	many	TRBV29-1	TGCAGCGTTTCAAAAACAGGGATCGGGGAAAAACTGTTTTTT	CSVSKTGIGEKLFF